This T cell receptor beta chain was captured in a study of T cells in Graves' hyperthyroidism and ophthalmopathy. Whole-study findings and limits: Ophthalmopathy was predicted by the model a median of about 6.7 months ahead of onset. A model built on 13 V-J features separated ophthalmopathy from stable hyperthyroidism.

Trimming pared 0 bases from V and 2 bases from J, leaving 7 bases between. The CDR3 is 14 amino acids. CDR1 and CDR2 from the germline V gene are LNHNV and YYDKDF (reference sequence). This clonotype was picked up many times. Its antigen remains unknown. Amplification targeted TCR beta CDR3 regions from RNA transcripts. The HTBI primer set served for first-round RT-PCR of the TCR CDR3. MiXCR, applied by TCRdb to the multiplex PCR reads, yields one record per CDR3 protein. The sample shows about 510,000 distinct CDR3 sequences, 46% of them seen only once. Uncontrolled infection, other autoimmune disease, pregnancy or lactation barred patients from enrollment. Diagnoses rested on clinical symptoms, serum thyroxine and TRAb, thyroid ultrasound and orbital computed tomography.

The source of this sequence is an adult woman with Graves' disease, either hyperthyroidism or ophthalmopathy (not recorded which). The J gene is TRBJ2-5, the V gene TRBV15; D not certain. The specimen sequenced was peripheral blood or thyroid tissue (not recorded which). CDR3: CATSRDGQQETQYF. As DNA, the CDR3 is TGTGCCACCAGCAGAGATGGGCAGCAAGAGACCCAGTACTTC.